These 6 T cell receptor beta chains were sequenced from one sample in a study of T cell repertoires in cytomegalovirus infection. TCRdb re-called the reads through MiXCR, storing one row per CDR3 protein. The sample records approximately 500,000 distinct CDR3 sequences, approximately 15% being singletons. The sample taken for sequencing was CD8+ T cells from PBMCs. The receptor source for this set is a human donor in good health (CMV status not recorded). Some clones in this sample may be carry-over from other donors' samples.

This clonotype was counted ten times or more. This rearrangement joins TRBV7-3 to TRBJ1-1; D is ambiguous. CDR3 length equals 12 residues. Germline V CDR1 and CDR2: SGHTA, FQGTGA. Trimming pared 5 bases from V and 8 bases from J, leaving 12 bases between. CDR3 coding DNA: TGTGCCAGCAGCACTAGGGTAGGAGAAGCTTTCTTT. This encodes CASSTRVGEAFF.

There are a few counts of this clonotype. This rearrangement joins TRBV30 to TRBJ2-7, with D possibly TRBD1 on 6 matching bases. The CDR3 consists of 13 residues. V was pared by 6 bases and J by 0 bases, with 12 bases between. CDR1 is GTSNPN, CDR2 SVGIG, per germline (reference sequence). CDR3 nucleotide sequence: TGTGCCTGTACCCAGGGGTCCTCCTACGAGCAGTACTTC. Protein product: CACTQGSSYEQYF.

This clonotype came up many times. J is TRBJ2-7 and V is TRBV10-3; 11 nucleotides align to TRBD2. After removal of 0 bases from V and 0 bases from J, the junction contained 4 bases not matched to a gene. Germline V gives CDR1 ENHRY, CDR2 SYGVKD. The CDR3 spans 17 residues. The CDR3 nucleotides are TGTGCCATCAGTGAGTCTCGACTAGCGGGGAACTCCTACGAGCAGTACTTC. This encodes CAISESRLAGNSYEQYF.

This clonotype appeared many times. The V and J genes are TRBV7-6 and TRBJ2-1; D is undetermined. This CDR3 contains 15 residues. From germline, CDR1 is SGHVS and CDR2 FNYEAQ. Trimming shortened V by 3 bases and J by 0 bases, and 9 bases separated the two germline ends. The CDR3, as DNA: TGTGCCAGCAGCTTTCTAGGAAGCTCCTACAATGAGCAGTTCTTC. This encodes CASSFLGSSYNEQFF.

The chain recombines TRBV15 with TRBJ2-6, with 7 bases aligning to TRBD2. The CDR3 is 16 residues long. The V gene's germline CDR1 is LNHNV and CDR2 YYDKDF (reference sequence). Trimming removed 8 bases from V and 3 bases from J; junction bases left unmatched: 10. DNA for the CDR3: TGTGCCACCGGGGGAGGGAGCCTCGGTGGGGCCAACGTCCTGACTTTC. It codes for CATGGGSLGGANVLTF.

This chain joins TRBV5-5 and TRBJ1-1; 7 bases fit TRBD1. This CDR3 is built from 14 residues. The ends lost 4 bases at V and 6 bases at J; junction bases unmatched: 9. CDR1 is SGHKS, CDR2 YYEKEE, per germline (reference sequence). The CDR3 DNA reads as TGTGCCAGCAGCCGTGGTCAGGGGGGGCCTGAAGCTTTCTTT. This translates into CASSRGQGGPEAFF.